This entry features one T cell receptor beta chain sequence. The sample holds other DNA sequences that translate to the same CDR3. Repertoires were generated with immunoSEQ multiplex PCR, while TCRdb's copy carries only in-frame clones and drops some. This table has fewer than 1.6 million clones, about 98.5% appearing once. The record originates from a study of shared clonotypes between healthy human individuals. From germline, CDR1 is MNHEY and CDR2 SVGAGI. V was pared by 2 bases and J by 1 base, with 7 bases between. The CDR3 has 14 residues. Material for sequencing was naive CD4+ T cells sorted from blood. The sample's subset: CD45RA+ positively selected. The TCR originated in a man younger than 45 in good health. The chain employs TRBV6-5 and TRBJ2-3, with D unclear. CDR3 DNA sequence: TGTGCCAGCAGTTACAGTTTGGGCACAGATACGCAGTATTTT. Protein product: CASSYSLGTDTQYF.